Described below is a single TCR beta chain sequence and its context. Its antigen is still unknown. This sample is part of a study of cytomegalovirus exposure and HLA in healthy donors. Trimming left V 1 base short and J 0 bases short, with 16 bases between. The CDR3 is 16 residues long. Germline CDR1 reads SQVTM; CDR2 reads ANQGSEA. Study-level findings and limits: Beyond CMV serostatus, there was no information to go on about immune exposure. Per published accounts, TCR beta sequences correctly predicted the HLA-A and HLA-B alleles of most subjects.

The PCR contained 60 Vbeta and 13 Jbeta primers. Method: immunoSEQ multiplex PCR; TCRdb's copy keeps in-frame clones and lacks some. This table holds 180,000 or so clones, around 80% found once. Specimen: PBMCs. This receptor was taken from a woman between 55 and 75 years old in good health and CMV-seropositive. The chain joins TRBV29-1 to TRBJ2-7, with D hard to call. Written as DNA, the CDR3 is TGCAGCGTTGAAGTTCGAGCCGGTGAATTCTCCTACGAGCAGTACTTC. Translated, it gives CSVEVRAGEFSYEQYF.